Presented here are 10 T cell receptor beta chains from one specimen sequenced in a study of beta chain features in type 1 diabetes. Isolated RNA was reverse transcribed in full, so expressed TCRB transcripts were sequenced. The repertoire was sequenced with immunoSEQ multiplex PCR; TCRdb's copy has only in-frame clones and lacks some. The sample carries under 350,000 clones, around 7.8% recorded once. The source material was central memory CD4+ T cells from blood. The receptors shown here come from a woman aged 18-35 years in good health.

This clone was observed a few times. At the DNA level, this CDR3 is encoded by other sequences in the same sample as well. CDR3 protein: CASSVQGTDTQYF. The CDR3, as DNA: TGTGCCAGCAGCGTCCAGGGGACAGATACGCAGTATTTT. The J gene is TRBJ2-3, the V gene TRBV9; D is possibly TRBD1 (6 bases). Germline CDR1 is SGDLS and CDR2 is YYNGEE. The CDR3 runs 13 residues. Trimming left V 2 bases short and J 3 bases short, with 7 bases between.

The chain has TRBV7-2 and TRBJ2-1; 10 bases match TRBD2. The CDR3 extends over 15 amino acids. Germline V gene sequence: CDR1 SGHTA, CDR2 FQGNSA. The V and J ends lost 3 bases and 8 bases, in that order; junction bases with no gene match: 7. CDR3 in amino acids: CASSLGLAWGDEQFF. CDR3 in DNA: TGTGCCAGCAGCTTGGGACTAGCGTGGGGGGATGAGCAGTTCTTC.

This clone came up many times. This chain uses TRBV2 with TRBJ2-6; D may be TRBD1 (6 bases). V lost 6 bases and J lost 2, with 11 bases in between. The length of the CDR3 is 15 residues. In germline, CDR1 is SNHLY, CDR2 FYNNEI. Here the CDR3 DNA reads TGTGCCAGCAGGGGGAACAGGGCTGGGGCCAACGTCCTGACTTTC. This encodes CASRGNRAGANVLTF.

Remarks on this clone: The same CDR3 is also encoded by other DNA sequences in this sample. The V and J genes are TRBV7-2 and TRBJ2-1, with D possibly TRBD1 on 6 matching bases. Germline-derived CDR1 and CDR2 are SGHTA and FQGNSA. This CDR3 comprises 13 residues. The V end was cut by 1 base, the J end by 6 bases, with 7 bases between. For the CDR3, the DNA is TGTGCCAGCAGCTTAGAACAGGGCAATGAGCAGTTCTTC. It translates to CASSLEQGNEQFF. Together with reference TRBV7-2 and TRBJ2-1, the CDR3 gives the full variable domain: GAGVSQSPSNKVTEKGKDVELRCDPISGHTALYWYRQSLGQGLEFLIYFQGNSAPDKSGLPSDRFSAERTGGSVSTLTIQRTQQEDSAVYLCASSLEQGNEQFFGPGTRLTVL.

This clone was detected ten times or more. The chain recombines TRBV6-5 with TRBJ2-2; 7 nucleotides agree with TRBD2. This CDR3 contains 14 residues. Germline trimming cut 6 bases from V and 4 bases from J; bases unmatched to any gene: 5. Germline V lookup: CDR1 MNHEY, CDR2 SVGAGI. CDR3 residues: CASRSGTTTGELFF. Here the CDR3 DNA reads TGTGCCAGCAGATCCGGGACTACCACCGGGGAGCTGTTTTTT.

This clone has ten or more counts. The rearrangement joins TRBV5-8 to TRBJ1-2; D remains ambiguous. Per germline, CDR1 SGHTS and CDR2 YDEGEE. The CDR3 is 10 amino acids. V lost 3 bases to trimming and J lost 8 bases, with 5 bases between them. The CDR3 bases are TGTGCCAGCAGCTGGGGAGGCTACACCTTC. Residues: CASSWGGYTF.

The CDR3 sequence: CASSGYSTGAQETQYF. CDR3 in DNA: TGTGCCAGCTCAGGATACTCTACCGGGGCCCAAGAGACCCAGTACTTC. The rearrangement joins TRBV18 to TRBJ2-5, with D possibly called TRBD1 or TRBD2 (5 bases each). Trimming removed 5 bases at V and 1 base at J, with 17 bases between. The CDR3 extends over 16 amino acids. Per the germline V gene, CDR1 is KGHSH and CDR2 is LQKENI.

This clone was observed a few times. The genes are TRBV15 and TRBJ1-4; the D gene is possibly TRBD1 (5 bases). The CDR3 length is 15 residues. The V end was cut by 1 base, the J end by 7 bases, with 13 bases between. The germline gives CDR1 LNHNV, CDR2 YYDKDF (reference sequence). The CDR3 nucleotides read TGTGCCACCAGCAGAGCCGGGACGGGGAGTGAAAAACTGTTTTTT. It is translated as CATSRAGTGSEKLFF.

This clone was detected a few times. This rearrangement joins TRBV19 to TRBJ2-7; D possibly corresponds to TRBD2 (6 bases). The V end lost 11 bases, the J end lost 4 bases, and 18 bases lay between the germline ends. Germline lookup yields CDR1 LNHDA and CDR2 SQIVND (reference sequence). This CDR3 has 13 residues. The CDR3 loop is CACGVGTIYEQYF. The CDR3 bases are TGTGCCTGCGGGGTTGGTACGATTTACGAGCAGTACTTC.

Points on this clone: One end of the junction does not line up with germline, which may come from a read error. The chain is built from TRBV9 and TRBJ2-2; D is undetermined. The CDR3 totals 14 residues. Germline V CDR1 and CDR2: SGDLS, YYNGEE. CDR3 coding DNA: TGTGCCAACAGCCATCGGCGGAACACCGGGGAGCTGTTTTTT. As protein: CANSHRRNTGELFF.